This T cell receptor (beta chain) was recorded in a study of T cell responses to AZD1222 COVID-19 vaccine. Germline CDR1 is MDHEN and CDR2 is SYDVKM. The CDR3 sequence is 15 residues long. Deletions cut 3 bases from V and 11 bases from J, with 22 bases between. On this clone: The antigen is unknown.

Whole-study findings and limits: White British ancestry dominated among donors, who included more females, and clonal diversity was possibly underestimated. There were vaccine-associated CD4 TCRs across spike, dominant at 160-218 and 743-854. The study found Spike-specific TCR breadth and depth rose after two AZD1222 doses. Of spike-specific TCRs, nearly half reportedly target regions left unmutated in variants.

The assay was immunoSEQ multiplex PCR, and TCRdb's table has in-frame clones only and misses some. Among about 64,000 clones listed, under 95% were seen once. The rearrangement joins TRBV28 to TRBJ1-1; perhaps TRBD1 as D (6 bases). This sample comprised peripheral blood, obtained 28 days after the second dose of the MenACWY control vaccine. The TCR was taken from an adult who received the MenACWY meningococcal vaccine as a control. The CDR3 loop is CASSLVRPGVVGAFF. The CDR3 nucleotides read TGTGCCAGCAGTTTGGTCCGGCCAGGGGTAGTTGGGGCTTTCTTT.